This TCR beta chain was sequenced for a study of PD-L1 blockade in urothelial cancer. For the study at large: About nine tenths of the roughly 30 patients comprised males who had bladder-origin urothelial cancer. Specimens of blood held a median count of roughly 140,000 T cells.

Germline V lookup: CDR1 KGHSH, CDR2 LQKENI. CDR3 size: 16 residues. V was pared by 3 bases and J by 1 base, with 8 bases of the junction left unmatched. TCRdb keeps only in-frame clones here, not all; method: immunoSEQ multiplex PCR. The data contain about 100,000 clones, around 93% of them singletons. This TCR was sampled from a woman older than 75 with urothelial cancer. This specimen was PBMCs, taken around atezolizumab (anti-PD-L1) treatment. This sequence joins TRBV18 and TRBJ2-5, with 7 bases fitting TRBD1. The CDR3: CASSPLPQGTQETQYF. CDR3 nucleotides: TGTGCCAGCTCACCTCTGCCACAGGGGACCCAAGAGACCCAGTACTTC.